A single sample gave rise to the 23 T cell receptor beta chains below, sequenced in a study of cytomegalovirus exposure and HLA in healthy donors. The PCR made use of 60 Vbeta and 13 Jbeta primers. Data came from immunoSEQ multiplex PCR; TCRdb stores just in-frame clones and leaves some out. The sample lists 270,000 or so clones, just over 85% seen once, with approximately 4.3% in the top ten. Input material: PBMCs. These receptor sequences come from a man aged 35 to 55 in good health and CMV-seropositive.

The genes are TRBV4-1 and TRBJ2-5, with a tentative D call TRBD1 (6 bases). This CDR3 comprises 13 residues. With 4 bases removed from V and 3 bases from J, the gap between germline ends came to 9 bases. CDR1 is MGHRA and CDR2 is YSYEKL in the germline V gene. The DNA for the CDR3 is TGCGCCAGCAGCCGAAGGACAGAAGAGACCCAGTACTTC. It is translated as CASSRRTEETQYF.

This clone appeared a single time. The chain couples TRBV27 to TRBJ2-3, with a tentative D call TRBD2 (5 bases). CDR3 size: 15 residues. The V gene's germline CDR1 is MNHEY and CDR2 SMNVEV (reference sequence). Trimming removed 6 bases from V and 0 bases from J, with 13 bases in between. In DNA form, the CDR3 reads TGTGCCAGCAGCGATCTCGGGGATAGCACAGATACGCAGTATTTT. Residues: CASSDLGDSTDTQYF.

The J gene is TRBJ1-1, the V gene TRBV27, with D perhaps TRBD1 (6 bases). Trimming removed 0 bases at V and 4 bases at J, with 12 bases between. The germline V gene encodes CDR1 MNHEY and CDR2 SMNVEV (reference sequence). The CDR3 totals 15 residues. The CDR3 is CASSLSNRVFTEAFF. CDR3 bases: TGTGCCAGCAGTTTATCGAACAGGGTATTCACTGAAGCTTTCTTT.

J is TRBJ2-7 and V is TRBV21-1; TRBD2, the table's D call, lacks a check against the DNA. TRBV21-1 represents a pseudogene. The CDR3 runs 17 residues. The DNA of the CDR3 is TGTGCCAGCAGCAAAGCGCTTGGGGTAGCGGGGGGCTACGAGCAGTACTTC. As protein: CASSKALGVAGGYEQYF.

Turning to this clone: This sample also contains other DNA sequences that code for the same CDR3. The chain links TRBV7-9 to TRBJ1-1; maybe TRBD1 (6 bases). Trimming took 5 bases from V and 1 from J, leaving 11 bases between them. The length of the CDR3 is 14 residues. The germline CDR1 and CDR2 sequences are SEHNR and FQNEAQ (reference sequence). CDR3 region: CASSPRTANTEAFF. For the CDR3, the DNA is TGTGCCAGCAGCCCCCGGACAGCGAACACTGAAGCTTTCTTT.

V gene TRBV2 combines with J gene TRBJ2-7; 7 bases are shared with TRBD2. Germline V gene lookup returns CDR1 SNHLY and CDR2 FYNNEI. The CDR3 is 15 residues long. Trimming cost V 2 bases and J 3 bases; bases outside gene matches: 7. The CDR3 nucleotides are TGTGCCAGCAGTGAACCCGAGCGGGGTGACTACGAGCAGTACTTC. Protein product: CASSEPERGDYEQYF.

CDR3 in DNA: TGTGCCAGCTCACTAGGGACAGAGAACGAGCAGTACTTC. The encoded protein is CASSLGTENEQYF. V usage is TRBV18 and J usage is TRBJ2-7, with 7 bases that match TRBD1. Trimming at V came to 4 bases and at J to 5 bases, leaving 5 bases not matched to a gene. CDR3 length: 13 amino acids. In germline, CDR1 is KGHSH, CDR2 LQKENI.

The CDR3 is CASSWLPGTGNEQYF. The CDR3 region has the DNA TGCGCCAGCAGCTGGCTTCCCGGGACAGGAAACGAGCAGTACTTC. The rearrangement links TRBV5-1 to TRBJ2-7, with 8 bases identical to TRBD1. After removal of 3 bases from V and 5 bases from J, the junction contained 10 bases not matched to a gene. Germline loops: CDR1 SGHRS, CDR2 YFSETQ. The CDR3 sequence is 15 residues long.

The rearrangement joins TRBV7-2 to TRBJ2-1; D perhaps matches TRBD2 (6 bases). The CDR3 loop spans 14 amino acids. CDR1 and CDR2 (germline): SGHTA, FQGNSA. The V end lost 2 bases, the J end lost 5 bases, and 10 bases lay between the germline ends. This chain's CDR3 is CASSLRESNNEQFF. CDR3 in DNA: TGTGCCAGCAGCTTACGGGAGAGTAACAATGAGCAGTTCTTC. Using reference TRBV7-2 and TRBJ2-1 for the parts outside the CDR3, the full variable domain is GAGVSQSPSNKVTEKGKDVELRCDPISGHTALYWYRQSLGQGLEFLIYFQGNSAPDKSGLPSDRFSAERTGGSVSTLTIQRTQQEDSAVYLCASSLRESNNEQFFGPGTRLTVL.

The chain employs TRBV27 and TRBJ2-7, with D perhaps TRBD1 (5 bases). The CDR3 runs to 14 residues. Trimming cost V 3 bases and J 0 bases, with 9 bases left between them. Germline CDR1 reads MNHEY; CDR2 reads SMNVEV (reference sequence). In DNA form, the CDR3 reads TGTGCCAGCAGTTTCGACAGCAACTCCTACGAGCAGTACTTC. Its translation: CASSFDSNSYEQYF.

The chain joins TRBV18 to TRBJ2-7; D is perhaps TRBD1 (6 bases). CDR3 length: 12 amino acids. Germline values: CDR1 KGHSH, CDR2 LQKENI. V lost 4 bases and J 3 bases, leaving 7 bases between the germline ends. The CDR3 DNA sequence: TGTGCCAGCTCACAGGGGGACTACGAGCAGTACTTC. Protein product: CASSQGDYEQYF.

This clone came up once. The gene calls are TRBV2 and TRBJ2-3; no clear D gene. CDR1 SNHLY and CDR2 FYNNEI come from the germline V gene. Trimming took 3 bases from V and 5 from J, leaving 9 bases between them. The CDR3 is 13 residues long. The CDR3 loop reads CASSEGWRDTQYF. CDR3 DNA: TGTGCCAGCAGTGAGGGTTGGAGAGATACGCAGTATTTT. The full variable domain, with the rest looked up from reference TRBV2 and TRBJ2-3, is EPEVTQTPSHQVTQMGQEVILRCVPISNHLYFYWYRQILGQKVEFLVSFYNNEISEKSEIFDDQFSVERPDGSNFTLKIRSTKLEDSAMYFCASSEGWRDTQYFGPGTRLTVL.

This clone was found once. The J gene is TRBJ2-3, the V gene TRBV11-3; 9 bases fit TRBD2. The V gene end was trimmed by 5 bases and the J gene end by 6 bases; junction bases not matched to a gene: 6. The CDR3 contains 14 residues. The germline V gene has CDR1 SGHNT and CDR2 YENEEA. CDR3 sequence reads: CASSPGLAEDTQYF. In nucleotides, the CDR3 is TGTGCCAGCAGCCCGGGACTAGCAGAGGATACGCAGTATTTT. Based on the CDR3 plus reference TRBV11-3 and TRBJ2-3, the full variable domain is EAGVVQSPRYKIIEKKQPVAFWCNPISGHNTLYWYLQNLGQGPELLIRYENEEAVDDSQLPKDRFSAERLKGVDSTLKIQPAELGDSAVYLCASSPGLAEDTQYFGPGTRLTVL.

This clone was recorded only once. This chain uses TRBV13 with TRBJ2-5, with D perhaps matching TRBD2 (5 bases). The germline V gene encodes CDR1 PRHDT and CDR2 FYEKMQ (reference sequence). V dropped 1 base and J dropped 9 bases, with 15 bases sitting between them. CDR3 length: 14 residues. The CDR3 is CASSLVGSGVSQYF. Written as DNA, the CDR3 is TGTGCCAGCAGCTTAGTCGGGTCCGGGGTGTCCCAGTACTTC.

With regard to this clone: One end of the junction varies from germline; a read error may be responsible. The genes are TRBV10-3 and TRBJ2-1, with D possibly TRBD1 on 6 matching bases. This CDR3 spans 16 amino acids. The V gene's germline CDR1 is ENHRY and CDR2 SYGVKD. The CDR3 DNA sequence: TGTGCCAGCAGTACCCAGAGGGGGAGCTCCTACAATGAGCAGTTCTTC. This translates into CASSTQRGSSYNEQFF.

The chain carries TRBV27 and TRBJ2-2; 13 positions match TRBD2. Germline CDR1 MNHEY, CDR2 SMNVEV (reference sequence). The CDR3 sequence is 16 residues long. V shed 6 bases and J 9 bases; nucleotides not matched to a gene: 10. CDR3 residues: CASSPGLAGAIRELFF. CDR3 sequence (DNA): TGTGCCAGCAGCCCAGGACTAGCGGGAGCGATTCGGGAGCTGTTTTTT.

The chain joins TRBV7-6 to TRBJ2-2; D possibly corresponds to TRBD2 (6 bases). Germline V CDR1 and CDR2: SGHVS, FNYEAQ. V was clipped by 8 bases and J by 1 base, with 11 bases between them. CDR3 length: 14 amino acids. The CDR3, as DNA: TGTGCCAGCTCCCGGGACTGGAACACCGGGGAGCTGTTTTTT. Its translation is CASSRDWNTGELFF.

The V call is TRBV2, the J call TRBJ2-5; D might be TRBD1 (6 bases). Per the germline V gene, CDR1 is SNHLY and CDR2 is FYNNEI. V lost 4 bases, J lost 4 bases, and 10 bases lay in between. The CDR3 is made up of 13 amino acids. CDR3 bases: TGTGCCAGCAGTGGTTCAGGGGCAGAGACCCAGTACTTC. Its translation: CASSGSGAETQYF.

J is TRBJ2-5 and V is TRBV27; 8 bases agree with TRBD2. V gave up 6 bases and J gave up 4 bases; unmatched junction bases: 16. The germline gives CDR1 MNHEY, CDR2 SMNVEV (reference sequence). There are 17 residues in the CDR3. The CDR3 reads CASSRTLAAYRVETQYF. The CDR3 coding sequence is TGTGCCAGCAGCCGAACACTAGCGGCGTATAGAGTAGAGACCCAGTACTTC.

V gene TRBV11-2 combines with J gene TRBJ2-3; 8 nucleotides agree with TRBD2. Trimming cost V 7 bases and J 1 base; bases outside gene matches: 10. CDR3 size: 16 residues. Germline V gene data show CDR1 as SGHAT and CDR2 as FQNNGV. CDR3 nucleotide sequence: TGTGCCAGCATCCCGCTTACTAGCGGTCGCACAGATACGCAGTATTTT. Residues: CASIPLTSGRTDTQYF.

The chain joins TRBV11-2 to TRBJ1-5, with a weak D call TRBD1 (5 bases). The germline CDR1 and CDR2 sequences are SGHAT and FQNNGV. The length of the CDR3 is 14 residues. V lost 4 bases, J lost 1 base, and 8 bases lay in between. CDR3 in amino acids: CASSSGGSNQPQHF. The CDR3 nucleotides are TGTGCCAGCAGCTCGGGGGGAAGCAATCAGCCCCAGCATTTT.

The V gene is TRBV6-6, the J gene TRBJ1-5; 10 bases align to TRBD1. With 7 bases clipped from V and 0 bases from J, the junction kept 6 bases outside the gene matches. Germline CDR1 is MNHNY and CDR2 is SVGAGI (reference sequence). The CDR3 length is 16 residues. The CDR3 DNA reads TGTGCCAGCACCGACAGGGGGCCGGTTAGCAATCAGCCCCAGCATTTT. Residues: CASTDRGPVSNQPQHF.

This rearrangement joins TRBV5-1 to TRBJ1-2; no definite D call. There are 14 residues in the CDR3. Per the germline V gene, CDR1 is SGHRS and CDR2 is YFSETQ. The V gene lost 0 bases and the J gene lost 4 bases, with 10 bases spanning the gap. CDR3 region: CASSLGNTFYGYTF. The CDR3 nucleotides are TGCGCCAGCAGCTTGGGAAACACCTTCTATGGCTACACCTTC.